This entry features one TCR beta chain sequence. The sample is drawn from a study of blood T cell repertoires in COVID-19. About the research overall: The analysed material was cDNA or gDNA that came from T cells, B-cell-depleted T cells, or PBMCs.

Germline values: CDR1 KGHSH, CDR2 LQKENI. Trimming took 6 bases from V and 0 from J, leaving 12 bases between them. The CDR3 runs to 15 residues. Assay: immunoSEQ multiplex PCR; the TCRdb copy retains only in-frame clones and omits some. The sample yields approximately 150,000 clones, over 75% seen once. The V gene is TRBV18, the J gene TRBJ1-5; D remains unclear. This receptor was taken from a human donor in a cohort sampled during active COVID-19. The sequenced material came from peripheral blood. Written as DNA, the CDR3 is TGTGCCAGCTCCCACGGGAGGAATAGCAATCAGCCCCAGCATTTT. As protein: CASSHGRNSNQPQHF.